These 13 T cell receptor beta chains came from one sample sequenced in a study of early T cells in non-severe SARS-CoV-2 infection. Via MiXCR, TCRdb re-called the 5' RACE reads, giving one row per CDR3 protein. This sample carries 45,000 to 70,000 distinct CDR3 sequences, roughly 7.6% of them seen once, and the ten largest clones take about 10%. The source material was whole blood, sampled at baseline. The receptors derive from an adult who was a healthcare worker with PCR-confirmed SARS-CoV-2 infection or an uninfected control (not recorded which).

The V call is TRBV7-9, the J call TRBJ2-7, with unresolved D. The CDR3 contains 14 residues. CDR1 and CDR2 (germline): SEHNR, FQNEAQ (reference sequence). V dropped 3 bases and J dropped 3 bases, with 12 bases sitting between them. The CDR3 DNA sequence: TGTGCCAGCAGCTTCGGTCAGACATACTACGAGCAGTACTTC. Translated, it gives CASSFGQTYYEQYF.

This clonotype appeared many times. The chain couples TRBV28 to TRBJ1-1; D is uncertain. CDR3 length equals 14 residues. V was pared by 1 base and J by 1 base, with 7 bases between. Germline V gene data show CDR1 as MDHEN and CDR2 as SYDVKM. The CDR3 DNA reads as TGTGCCAGCAGTTTATCTTCAGGGAACACTGAAGCTTTCTTT. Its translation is CASSLSSGNTEAFF. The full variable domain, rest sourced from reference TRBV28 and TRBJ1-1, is DVKVTQSSRYLVKRTGEKVFLECVQDMDHENMFWYRQDPGLGLRLIYFSYDVKMKEKGDIPEGYSVSREKKERFSLILESASTNQTSMYLCASSLSSGNTEAFFGQGTRLTVV.

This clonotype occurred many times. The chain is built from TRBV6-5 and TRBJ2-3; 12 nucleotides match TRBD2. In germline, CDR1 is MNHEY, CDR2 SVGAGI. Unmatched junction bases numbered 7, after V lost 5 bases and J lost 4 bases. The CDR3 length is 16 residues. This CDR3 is CASSRGTSGLSDTQYF. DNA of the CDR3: TGTGCCAGCAGTAGGGGGACTAGCGGGCTCTCAGATACGCAGTATTTT.

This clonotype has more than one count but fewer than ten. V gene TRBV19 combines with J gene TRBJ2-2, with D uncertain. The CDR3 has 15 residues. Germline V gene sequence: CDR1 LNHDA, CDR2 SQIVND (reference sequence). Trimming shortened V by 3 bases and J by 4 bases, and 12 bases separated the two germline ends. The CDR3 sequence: CASSISQKPTGELFF. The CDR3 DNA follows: TGTGCCAGTAGTATCAGCCAGAAACCCACCGGGGAGCTGTTTTTT.

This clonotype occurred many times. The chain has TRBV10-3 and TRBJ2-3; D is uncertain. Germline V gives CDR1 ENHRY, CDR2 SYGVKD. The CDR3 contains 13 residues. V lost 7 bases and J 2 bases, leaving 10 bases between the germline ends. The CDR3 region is CAIKGSATDTQYF. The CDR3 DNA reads TGTGCCATCAAGGGATCGGCCACAGATACGCAGTATTTT.

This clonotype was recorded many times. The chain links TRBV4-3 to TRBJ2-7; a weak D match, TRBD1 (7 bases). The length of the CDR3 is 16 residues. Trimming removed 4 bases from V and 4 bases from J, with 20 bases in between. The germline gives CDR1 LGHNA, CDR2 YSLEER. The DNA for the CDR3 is TGCGCCAGCAGCCTGTTCCCAGGGGGGAGTAGGTACGAGCAGTACTTC. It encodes CASSLFPGGSRYEQYF.

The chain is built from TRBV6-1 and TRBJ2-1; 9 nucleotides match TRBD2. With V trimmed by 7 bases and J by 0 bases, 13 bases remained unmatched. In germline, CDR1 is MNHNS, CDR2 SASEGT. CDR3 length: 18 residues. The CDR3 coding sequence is TGTGCCAGCACAACTAGCGGGTGGACGAGGAGCTCCTACAATGAGCAGTTCTTC. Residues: CASTTSGWTRSSYNEQFF.

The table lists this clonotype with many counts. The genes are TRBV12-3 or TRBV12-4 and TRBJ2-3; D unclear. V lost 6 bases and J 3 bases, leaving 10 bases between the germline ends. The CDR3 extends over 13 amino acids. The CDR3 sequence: CASRLLGTDTQYF. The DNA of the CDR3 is TGTGCCAGCAGGTTACTGGGAACAGATACGCAGTATTTT.

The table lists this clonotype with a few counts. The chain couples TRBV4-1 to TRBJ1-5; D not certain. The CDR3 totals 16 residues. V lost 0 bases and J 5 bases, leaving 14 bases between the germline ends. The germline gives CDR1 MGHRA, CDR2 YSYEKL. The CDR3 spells CASSQDEQLPYQPQHF. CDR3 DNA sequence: TGCGCCAGCAGCCAAGATGAACAGTTACCATATCAGCCCCAGCATTTT.

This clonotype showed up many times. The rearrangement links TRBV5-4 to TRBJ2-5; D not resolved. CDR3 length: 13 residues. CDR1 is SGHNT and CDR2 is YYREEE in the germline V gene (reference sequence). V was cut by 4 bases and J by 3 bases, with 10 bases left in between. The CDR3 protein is CASSQDWEETQYF. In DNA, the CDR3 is TGTGCCAGCAGCCAAGACTGGGAAGAGACCCAGTACTTC.

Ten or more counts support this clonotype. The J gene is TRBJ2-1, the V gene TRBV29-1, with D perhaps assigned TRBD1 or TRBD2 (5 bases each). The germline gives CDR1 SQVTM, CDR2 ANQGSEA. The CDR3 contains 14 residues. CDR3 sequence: CSGAGQTSYNEQFF. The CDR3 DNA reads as TGCAGTGGGGCGGGCCAGACCTCCTACAATGAGCAGTTCTTC.

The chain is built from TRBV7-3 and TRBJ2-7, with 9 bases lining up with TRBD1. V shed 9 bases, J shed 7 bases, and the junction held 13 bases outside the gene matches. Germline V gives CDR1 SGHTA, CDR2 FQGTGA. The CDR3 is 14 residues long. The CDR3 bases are TGTGCCAGTGCCCCGGGACAGGGAAACCCGGAGCAGTACTTC. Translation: CASAPGQGNPEQYF. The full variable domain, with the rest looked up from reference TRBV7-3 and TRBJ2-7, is GAGVSQTPSNKVTEKGKYVELRCDPISGHTALYWYRQSLGQGPEFLIYFQGTGAADDSGLPNDRFFAVRPEGSVSTLKIQRTERGDSAVYLCASAPGQGNPEQYFGPGTRLTVT.

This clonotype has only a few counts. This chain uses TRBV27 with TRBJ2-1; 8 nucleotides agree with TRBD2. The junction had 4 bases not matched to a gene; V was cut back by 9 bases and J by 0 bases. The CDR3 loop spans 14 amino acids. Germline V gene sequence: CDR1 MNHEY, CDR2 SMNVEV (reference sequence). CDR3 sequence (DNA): TGTGCCAGTGTGGGGACTAGCTCCTACAATGAGCAGTTCTTC. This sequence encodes CASVGTSSYNEQFF.